The TCR beta chain under discussion was sequenced for a study of cytomegalovirus exposure and HLA in healthy donors. Study-wide results and limits: The study found most TCR sequences rare, yet found some public TCRs in many donors.

Clones were sequenced by immunoSEQ multiplex PCR, and TCRdb holds only the in-frame ones, with some missing. The sample lists some 170,000 clones; roughly 89% were seen once. The V end was cut by 7 bases, the J end by 7 bases, with 15 bases between. Per the germline V gene, CDR1 is SGHDT and CDR2 is YYEEEE. The CDR3 runs to 12 residues. On this clone: The antigen is not known.

The J gene is TRBJ2-7, the V gene TRBV5-6; D unclear. This TCR was recovered from a man younger than 35 in good health and CMV-seropositive. The sequenced sample was PBMCs. The DNA for the CDR3 is TGTGCCAGCCACGACCCGCCCGGGGAGCAGTACTTC. Translated: CASHDPPGEQYF. Looking up the rest from reference TRBV5-6 and TRBJ2-7 gives the full variable domain: DAGVTQSPTHLIKTRGQQVTLRCSPKSGHDTVSWYQQALGQGPQFIFQYYEEEERQRGNFPDRFSGHQFPNYSSELNVNALLLGDSALYLCASHDPPGEQYFGPGTRLTVT.